These 5 T cell receptor beta chains were all obtained from the same sample, sequenced in a study of T-cell memory formation after mild COVID-19. One entry per CDR3 protein, called by TCRdb with MiXCR from the 5' RACE reads. This sample has 85,000 to 120,000 distinct CDR3 sequences, with around 12% found just once. The sequencing input was PBMCs or a T cell subset sorted from them (not recorded which). The receptors here all came from an adult woman who had mild COVID-19 (a few samples of this study predate the infection). Cell type and time point are not known.

This clonotype was counted ten times or more. The chain is built from TRBV6-5 and TRBJ2-2, with 12 bases aligning to TRBD2. Germline lookup yields CDR1 MNHEY and CDR2 SVGAGI. This CDR3 has 16 amino acids. J gave up 2 bases and V 8 bases, and 6 bases lay outside the gene matches. The CDR3: CASYGLAGLNTGELFF. CDR3 DNA: TGTGCCAGCTATGGACTAGCGGGACTCAACACCGGGGAGCTGTTTTTT.

A few counts support this clonotype. The chain combines TRBV21-1 with TRBJ2-2. TRBV21-1 is an annotated pseudogene. This CDR3 region has 12 residues. This CDR3 reads CASSNYTGELFF. The CDR3 DNA sequence: TGTGCCAGCAGCAACTACACCGGGGAGCTGTTTTTT.

This clonotype was recorded a few times. This sequence joins TRBV10-3 and TRBJ2-7; D is unclear. CDR1 is ENHRY, CDR2 SYGVKD, per germline. The ends were cut back, 2 bases at V and 2 bases at J, with 7 bases in the middle. The CDR3 loop spans 13 amino acids. The CDR3 region is CAISEENTYEQYF. The CDR3, as DNA: TGTGCCATCAGTGAGGAGAATACCTACGAGCAGTACTTC.

The chain joins TRBV5-1 to TRBJ2-1, with D possibly matching TRBD1 (5 bases). Trimming pared 4 bases from V and 0 bases from J, leaving 14 bases between. Germline CDR1 and CDR2: SGHRS and YFSETQ. The CDR3 is made up of 16 amino acids. In DNA form, the CDR3 reads TGCGCCAGCAGCAAGGAAGGGGCAAGCTCCTACAATGAGCAGTTCTTC. Encoded protein: CASSKEGASSYNEQFF.

This clonotype was counted between two and nine times. V and J are TRBV6-6 and TRBJ2-5, with D possibly being TRBD1 or TRBD2 (6 bases each). Trimming took 4 bases from V and 5 from J, leaving 14 bases between them. Looked up from germline, CDR1 is MNHNY and CDR2 is SVGAGI (reference sequence). This CDR3 has 14 amino acids. The CDR3 DNA is TGTGCCAGCAGTTCCACCGGGGGCCGGGAGACCCAGTACTTC. Translation: CASSSTGGRETQYF.